This entry features one T cell receptor (beta chain) sequence. The sample originates from a study of blood T cell repertoires in COVID-19. Turning to the study itself: The cDNA or gDNA used as material had been derived from T cells, B-cell-depleted T cells, or PBMCs.

Original processing methods: Estimation of nucleated cell counts relied on the amplification of reference gene primers. Assay used: immunoSEQ multiplex PCR; TCRdb lists only in-frame clones, some missing. V, J and clone size were drawn from that table, and D and trimming were deduced from the DNA. The sample lists about 190,000 clones, 84% seen once, with under 4% in the top ten. The J segment lost 0 bases and the V segment lost 6 bases, leaving 0 bases of the junction unmatched. This CDR3 contains 14 residues. The germline gives CDR1 SNHLY, CDR2 FYNNEI. Donors in Cohort 3 who had recovered were those with two negative PCRs, healthcare professional clearance, or resolution of their symptoms.

The chain couples TRBV2 to TRBJ1-5; TRBD1 matches at 9 bases. This TCR was sampled from a woman in her twenties or thirties who had recovered from COVID-19. The sequenced sample was PBMCs or T cells enriched from blood (not recorded which). In nucleotides, the CDR3 is TGTGCCAGCAGGGACAGGGGTAGCAATCAGCCCCAGCATTTT. The encoded protein is CASRDRGSNQPQHF.